This TCR beta chain was identified during a study of cytomegalovirus exposure and HLA in healthy donors. In the study overall: Counted in an early data release were roughly 87 million unique TCRs from HLA-typed donors.

Regarding the study as a whole: Roughly uniform sequencing depth across donors was assumed, possibly incorrectly. Later work found that TCR association rates differed between HLA loci; DRB1 had the most and HLA-C the fewest.

Germline CDR1 SEHNR, CDR2 FQNEAQ (reference sequence). The CDR3 is made up of 15 amino acids. Trimming pared 0 bases from V and 0 bases from J, leaving 6 bases between. As for this clone: What it binds is not known.

With 60 Vbeta and 13 Jbeta primers, the PCR was carried out. Assay used: immunoSEQ multiplex PCR; TCRdb lists only in-frame clones, some missing. Of roughly 200,000 clones in the sample, over 60% were seen once. All donors participated as healthy donors of bone marrow. Sequencing was carried out using PBMCs. This sequence was found in a man between 35 and 55 years old in good health and CMV-seronegative. J is TRBJ2-1 and V is TRBV7-9, with D uncertain. The CDR3 coding sequence is TGTGCCAGCAGCTTAGCCACAAGCTCCTACAATGAGCAGTTCTTC. The encoded protein is CASSLATSSYNEQFF.